The source of this T cell receptor (beta chain) is a study of early T cells in non-severe SARS-CoV-2 infection. In the study overall: Unsorted whole-blood RNA was sequenced in bulk, leaving chains unpaired.

Individual cDNA molecules each received unique molecular identifiers attached to them. TCRdb reprocessed the 5' RACE reads via MiXCR and lists one record per CDR3 protein. In the table there are 85,000 to 95,000 distinct CDR3 sequences, 15% to 20% of which are singletons. This CDR3 spans 14 amino acids. V was cut by 6 bases and J by 7 bases, with 13 bases left in between. Germline CDR1 SGHVS, CDR2 FQNEAQ. At least ten counts were recorded for this clonotype. The receptor was isolated from an adult who was a healthcare worker with PCR-confirmed SARS-CoV-2 infection or an uninfected control (not recorded which). Material: whole blood, obtained at baseline. The chain links TRBV7-8 to TRBJ1-6, with D unclear. CDR3 amino acids: CASRTGSVNSPLHF. CDR3 bases: TGTGCCAGCAGAACCGGGTCCGTGAATTCACCCCTCCACTTT.